The clone carrying this TCR beta chain was counted at least ten times. TCRdb called the RT-PCR reads again in MiXCR, with one record for every CDR3 protein. The data contain about 680,000 distinct CDR3 sequences, 12% to 15% of them singletons. The sample consisted of memory CD4+ T cells from blood. The receptor was derived from a female donor in good health, serving as a healthy control.

The CDR3 reads CSVADRTLEQYF. CDR3 sequence (DNA): TGCAGCGTTGCGGACAGGACTCTGGAGCAGTACTTC. This chain uses TRBV29-1 with TRBJ2-7; 7 bases fit TRBD1. Germline-derived CDR1 and CDR2 are SQVTM and ANQGSEA. V lost 4 bases, J lost 7 bases, and 7 bases stayed unmatched. CDR3 length equals 12 residues.